These 2 T cell receptor beta chains were all obtained from the same sample, sequenced in a study of blood T cell repertoires in COVID-19. Profiled with immunoSEQ multiplex PCR; TCRdb holds only in-frame clones, not every one. The table records around 72,000 clones, roughly 90% of them present only once. The sample taken for sequencing was peripheral blood. The receptor set was obtained from a man aged 50-59 years with acute or convalescent COVID-19.

This chain uses TRBV19 with TRBJ2-7, with 11 bases that match TRBD1. The V and J ends lost 4 bases and 3 bases, in that order; junction bases with no gene match: 8. CDR1 and CDR2 (germline): LNHDA, SQIVND (reference sequence). This CDR3 region has 16 residues. The CDR3 region is CASSTQPGTGGYEQYF. The CDR3 nucleotides are TGTGCCAGTAGTACCCAGCCCGGGACAGGGGGCTACGAGCAGTACTTC.

The chain is built from TRBV5-1 and TRBJ2-1; tentatively, D is TRBD2 (7 bases). V was cut by 4 bases and J by 10 bases, with 18 bases left in between. The CDR3 spans 14 residues. CDR1 and CDR2 (germline): SGHRS, YFSETQ. In DNA form, the CDR3 reads TGCGCCAGCAGCCGGAAGGGGGGGCAAGAGGAGCAGTTCTTC. This encodes CASSRKGGQEEQFF. The complete variable domain, with remaining parts taken from reference TRBV5-1 and TRBJ2-1, reads KAGVTQTPRYLIKTRGQQVTLSCSPISGHRSVSWYQQTPGQGLQFLFEYFSETQRNKGNFPGRFSGRQFSNSRSEMNVSTLELGDSALYLCASSRKGGQEEQFFGPGTRLTVL.